This T cell receptor beta chain came from a study of patients and donors after allogeneic stem cell transplantation. This clonotype was found a few times. TCRdb reprocessed the RT-PCR reads with MiXCR, giving one entry per CDR3 protein. In the table there are 160,000 or so distinct CDR3 sequences, about 24% of which are singletons. V trimming: 0 bases; J trimming: 4 bases; junction bases outside the gene matches: 7. The CDR3 length is 17 residues. This sequence was found in a human donor who was either an allogeneic HSCT recipient or a stem cell or donor lymphocyte infusion donor (not recorded which). It is not recorded whose cells these are; they may come from a transplant donor. Sequenced: blood, either unsorted or a sorted T cell fraction (not recorded which). This chain links TRBV12-3 or TRBV12-4 with TRBJ2-1, with 9 nucleotides matching TRBD2. CDR3: CASSLALAGQFYNEQFF. CDR3 DNA sequence: TGTGCCAGCAGTTTAGCCCTAGCGGGGCAGTTTTACAATGAGCAGTTCTTC.